The 24 T cell receptor beta chains in this list originate from one sample, sequenced in a study of blood T cell repertoires in COVID-19. Sequencing used immunoSEQ multiplex PCR; TCRdb keeps in-frame clones, though not all of them. The repertoire holds 300,000 to 400,000 clones, with 80% to 90% as singletons. Sequencing used peripheral blood. The receptors here all came from a woman aged 25 to 39 with COVID-19, enrolled during active disease.

The rearrangement uses TRBV30 and TRBJ2-4; no clear D gene. The V end lost 3 bases, the J end lost 5 bases, and 11 bases lay between the germline ends. This CDR3 has 13 residues. Germline V gives CDR1 GTSNPN, CDR2 SVGIG (reference sequence). This CDR3 reads CAWRSGPQNIQYF. CDR3 bases: TGTGCCTGGAGGTCTGGCCCCCAAAACATTCAGTACTTC.

This clone is a singleton in its sample. V gene TRBV19 combines with J gene TRBJ1-4; D possibly corresponds to TRBD1 (5 bases). V lost 6 bases and J lost 5, with 10 bases in between. The CDR3 loop spans 13 amino acids. In germline, CDR1 is LNHDA, CDR2 SQIVND (reference sequence). In DNA, the CDR3 is TGTGCCAGTAGCGGGACTCAGAATGAAAAACTGTTTTTT. This gives the protein CASSGTQNEKLFF.

The rearrangement links TRBV7-9 to TRBJ1-1, with TRBD1 identical over 7 bases. The CDR3 consists of 12 residues. The junction had 5 bases not matched to a gene; V was cut back by 1 base and J by 12 bases. Germline CDR1 and CDR2: SEHNR and FQNEAQ (reference sequence). CDR3 protein: CASSLETGRPFF. Here the CDR3 DNA reads TGTGCCAGCAGCTTAGAGACAGGGAGGCCTTTCTTT.

The chain is built from TRBV15 and TRBJ2-2; 9 positions match TRBD1. Germline CDR1 reads LNHNV; CDR2 reads YYDKDF (reference sequence). V trimming: 1 base; J trimming: 2 bases; junction bases outside the gene matches: 8. This CDR3 spans 18 amino acids. CDR3 sequence: CATSRGPPGQGNTGELFF. CDR3 nucleotides: TGTGCCACCAGCAGAGGGCCCCCGGGACAGGGTAACACCGGGGAGCTGTTTTTT. The full variable domain, rest sourced from reference TRBV15 and TRBJ2-2, is DAMVIQNPRYQVTQFGKPVTLSCSQTLNHNVMYWYQQKSSQAPKLLFHYYDKDFNNEADTPDNFQSRRPNTSFCFLDIRSPGLGDTAMYLCATSRGPPGQGNTGELFFGEGSRLTVL.

The chain couples TRBV9 to TRBJ1-6; TRBD1 might be the D (5 bases). This CDR3 comprises 13 residues. The V end lost 3 bases, the J end lost 6 bases, and 7 bases lay between the germline ends. Germline values: CDR1 SGDLS, CDR2 YYNGEE. CDR3 DNA sequence: TGTGCCAGCAGCGGGGGCGTTAATTCACCCCTCCACTTT. Protein sequence: CASSGGVNSPLHF.

The J gene is TRBJ2-3, the V gene TRBV28, with 12 positions matching TRBD2. V dropped 9 bases and J dropped 4; count of bases not matched to a gene: 20. Germline V gives CDR1 MDHEN, CDR2 SYDVKM. The CDR3 contains 19 residues. CDR3 sequence (DNA): TGTGCCAGTCTCCTTAACGGACAGCTAGCGGGAGGGCCCTCAGATACGCAGTATTTT. Translation gives CASLLNGQLAGGPSDTQYF.

This chain uses TRBV7-9 with TRBJ2-6; 13 bases align to TRBD2. Germline lookup yields CDR1 SEHNR and CDR2 FQNEAQ (reference sequence). The ends lost 5 bases at V and 3 bases at J; junction bases unmatched: 4. The CDR3 runs to 17 residues. Written as DNA, the CDR3 is TGTGCCAGCAGCCCGGGGACTAGCGGGGTTGGGGCCAACGTCCTGACTTTC. As protein: CASSPGTSGVGANVLTF. Using reference TRBV7-9 and TRBJ2-6 for the parts outside the CDR3, the full variable domain is DTGVSQNPRHKITKRGQNVTFRCDPISEHNRLYWYRQTLGQGPEFLTYFQNEAQLEKSRLLSDRFSAERPKGSFSTLEIQRTEQGDSAMYLCASSPGTSGVGANVLTFGAGSRLTVL.

The chain combines TRBV30 with TRBJ1-2, with a weak D call TRBD1 (5 bases). V lost 0 bases and J lost 1, with 15 bases in between. This CDR3 has 16 residues. Germline loops: CDR1 GTSNPN, CDR2 SVGIG (reference sequence). CDR3 in DNA: TGTGCCTGGAGTGTACAAGGGGCAGGGATTAACTATGGCTACACCTTC. Residues: CAWSVQGAGINYGYTF.

The chain uses TRBV5-6 and TRBJ1-2, with TRBD1 identical over 9 bases. Germline CDR1 is SGHDT and CDR2 is YYEEEE. The CDR3 length is 15 residues. Germline trimming cut 4 bases from V and 7 bases from J; bases unmatched to any gene: 11. CDR3 residues: CASSVIQGATAGYTF. The CDR3 region has the DNA TGTGCCAGCAGCGTAATACAGGGGGCGACGGCTGGCTACACCTTC. Combining the CDR3 with reference TRBV5-6 and TRBJ1-2 gives the whole variable domain DAGVTQSPTHLIKTRGQQVTLRCSPKSGHDTVSWYQQALGQGPQFIFQYYEEEERQRGNFPDRFSGHQFPNYSSELNVNALLLGDSALYLCASSVIQGATAGYTFGSGTRLTVV.

This clone has only one observation. V usage is TRBV9 and J usage is TRBJ2-1; a weak D match, TRBD1 (8 bases). The germline V gene has CDR1 SGDLS and CDR2 YYNGEE. V lost 6 bases to trimming and J lost 3 bases, with 19 bases between them. The CDR3 is made up of 16 amino acids. CDR3 protein: CASTSSQGGNYNEQFF. The CDR3 bases are TGTGCCAGCACTAGCTCACAGGGGGGGAACTACAATGAGCAGTTCTTC.

This clone turned up a few times. V gene TRBV2 combines with J gene TRBJ2-1; TRBD2 is a possible D gene (7 bases). Germline CDR1 SNHLY, CDR2 FYNNEI. Trimming cost V 5 bases and J 6 bases, with 23 bases left between them. The CDR3 is made up of 17 amino acids. CDR3 nucleotide sequence: TGTGCCAGCAGTTTAGGGGGGGGAGGCAGTTCAGGCAATGAGCAGTTCTTC. As protein: CASSLGGGGSSGNEQFF.

The rearrangement joins TRBV3-1 (or the pseudogene TRBV3-2) to TRBJ1-2; possible D gene TRBD1, 5 bases. Germline loops: CDR1 LGHDT, CDR2 YNNKEL (reference sequence). The CDR3 totals 15 residues. Trimming removed 2 bases at V and 3 bases at J, with 13 bases between. CDR3 nucleotide sequence: TGTGCCAGCAGCCAACAGGGTCTTCGGGACTATGGCTACACCTTC. It translates to CASSQQGLRDYGYTF.

This chain links TRBV13 with TRBJ1-2; D may be TRBD1 (5 bases). V was trimmed by 1 base and J by 3 bases, leaving 15 bases between them. The CDR3 spans 16 residues. The germline CDR1 and CDR2 sequences are PRHDT and FYEKMQ (reference sequence). As DNA, the CDR3 is TGTGCCAGCAGCTTAGTGAACGCGGGGGACTACTATGGCTACACCTTC. This encodes CASSLVNAGDYYGYTF.

V and J are TRBV7-2 and TRBJ2-7, with 12 nucleotides matching TRBD2. Germline values: CDR1 SGHTA, CDR2 FQGNSA. This CDR3 has 15 residues. The J segment lost 3 bases and the V segment lost 5 bases, leaving 5 bases of the junction unmatched. Here the CDR3 DNA reads TGTGCCAGCAGCCTGACTAGCGGGAGTGGCTACGAGCAGTACGTC. Translated, it gives CASSLTSGSGYEQYV.

The chain employs TRBV7-9 and TRBJ2-2; D is tentatively TRBD1 or TRBD2 (7 bases each). CDR3 length: 14 amino acids. Germline V lookup: CDR1 SEHNR, CDR2 FQNEAQ (reference sequence). Between the trimmed V and J ends, which lost 8 bases and 5 bases, there was a span of 15 bases. As DNA, the CDR3 is TGTGCCAGCTCCAGGGGGGAGGGAACCGGGGAGCTGTTTTTT. Amino acids: CASSRGEGTGELFF.

The V and J genes are TRBV11-2 and TRBJ2-3; perhaps TRBD2 as D (6 bases). This CDR3 has 17 amino acids. Trimming removed 0 bases from V and 1 base from J, with 14 bases in between. Germline lookup yields CDR1 SGHAT and CDR2 FQNNGV. Here the CDR3 DNA reads TGTGCCAGCAGCTTAGAGATGGGCGGGGTCGGCACAGATACGCAGTATTTT. This sequence encodes CASSLEMGGVGTDTQYF. The entire variable domain, with the rest obtained from reference TRBV11-2 and TRBJ2-3, is as follows: EAGVAQSPRYKIIEKRQSVAFWCNPISGHATLYWYQQILGQGPKLLIQFQNNGVVDDSQLPKDRFSAERLKGVDSTLKIQPAKLEDSAVYLCASSLEMGGVGTDTQYFGPGTRLTVL.

The rearrangement uses TRBV5-1 and TRBJ2-1, with D tentatively TRBD2 (5 bases). V lost 5 bases and J 5 bases, leaving 17 bases between the germline ends. The CDR3 totals 15 residues. Germline CDR1 and CDR2: SGHRS and YFSETQ. The CDR3 spells CASSLTGLGNNEQFF. CDR3 in DNA: TGCGCCAGCAGTCTGACCGGACTCGGGAACAATGAGCAGTTCTTC.

J is TRBJ2-1 and V is TRBV18, with D tentatively TRBD1 (6 bases). V was cut by 3 bases and J by 7 bases, with 10 bases left in between. Germline V gene sequence: CDR1 KGHSH, CDR2 LQKENI. The CDR3 is 13 amino acids. This CDR3 is CASSPQGRNEQFF. Written as DNA, the CDR3 is TGTGCCAGCTCACCCCAGGGGAGAAATGAGCAGTTCTTC.

The V call is TRBV11-3, the J call TRBJ1-1; no reliable D call. This CDR3 comprises 13 residues. Per germline, CDR1 SGHNT and CDR2 YENEEA. Trimming pared 3 bases from V and 4 bases from J, leaving 9 bases between. The CDR3 region is CASSFPRSTEAFF. The DNA of the CDR3 is TGTGCCAGCAGCTTCCCTAGGAGCACTGAAGCTTTCTTT.

The chain recombines TRBV7-2 with TRBJ1-5; D perhaps matches TRBD1 (5 bases). Germline loops: CDR1 SGHTA, CDR2 FQGNSA. The CDR3 runs 15 residues. Trimming took off 1 base at V and 2 bases at J, with 9 bases between the two ends. The CDR3 DNA reads as TGTGCCAGCAGCTTAGGCGGGGGACGCAATCAGCCCCAGCATTTT. Translated: CASSLGGGRNQPQHF.

This rearrangement joins TRBV14 to TRBJ2-3; TRBD2 might be the D (5 bases). V was trimmed by 2 bases and J by 8 bases, leaving 20 bases between them. The CDR3 is 16 amino acids. Germline lookup yields CDR1 SGHDN and CDR2 FVKESK. In DNA form, the CDR3 reads TGTGCCAGCAGCCAACAGGTCCATCCGAGGGAAGGTACGCAGTATTTT. It specifies CASSQQVHPREGTQYF.

The V and J genes are TRBV5-6 and TRBJ2-2; 8 positions agree with TRBD1. V dropped 4 bases and J dropped 9; count of bases not matched to a gene: 11. Germline lookup yields CDR1 SGHDT and CDR2 YYEEEE. CDR3 size: 15 residues. As DNA, the CDR3 is TGTGCCAGCAGCGTACCCGGACAGGGACCCAGGGAGCTGTTTTTT. Translating gives CASSVPGQGPRELFF. Complete variable domain (other parts from reference TRBV5-6 and TRBJ2-2): DAGVTQSPTHLIKTRGQQVTLRCSPKSGHDTVSWYQQALGQGPQFIFQYYEEEERQRGNFPDRFSGHQFPNYSSELNVNALLLGDSALYLCASSVPGQGPRELFFGEGSRLTVL.

This clone was observed a single time. CDR3 amino acids: CASSNRDSPYNEQFF. The CDR3 nucleotides are TGTGCCAGCAGTAACCGGGACAGTCCCTACAATGAGCAGTTCTTC. The V gene is TRBV7-9, the J gene TRBJ2-1; 7 bases are shared with TRBD1. Germline trimming cut 6 bases from V and 2 bases from J; bases unmatched to any gene: 7. The CDR3 is 15 amino acids. CDR1 and CDR2 from the germline V gene are SEHNR and FQNEAQ (reference sequence).

Only one count was recorded for this clone. V gene TRBV2 combines with J gene TRBJ2-4; TRBD1 matches at 7 bases. Germline assignment: CDR1 SNHLY and CDR2 FYNNEI. The CDR3 is 16 amino acids. J gave up 3 bases and V 2 bases, and 7 bases lay outside the gene matches. The CDR3 loop is CASSESAGGGKNIQYF. The CDR3 nucleotides read TGTGCCAGCAGTGAAAGTGCAGGGGGTGGCAAAAACATTCAGTACTTC.